The TCR beta chain under discussion was sequenced for a study of blood T cell repertoires in COVID-19. Overall study context: The study drew acute and convalescent COVID-19 samples from the United States, Italy and Spain.

Per the original data handling: Cell counts per sample came from amplifying reference gene primers. Clones were read by immunoSEQ multiplex PCR, and TCRdb kept only the in-frame ones, dropping some. The DNA gave D and trimming, while V, J and clone size come from that table. The sample comprises about 470,000 clones, roughly nine tenths of which are singletons, and about 0.7% rests with the top ten. Cohort placement rested on clinical history that participants reported themselves. Deletions cut 5 bases from V and 3 bases from J, with 11 bases between. CDR3 length equals 13 residues. Per germline, CDR1 SGHRS and CDR2 YFSETQ.

Sequencing was performed on PBMCs or T cells enriched from blood (not recorded which). V usage is TRBV5-1 and J usage is TRBJ1-1; possibly TRBD1 for D (5 bases). The source is a woman aged 18-29 years who had recovered from COVID-19. In nucleotides, the CDR3 is TGCGCCAGCAGGGACGACAGATACACTGAAGCTTTCTTT. Translation: CASRDDRYTEAFF.